This T cell receptor beta chain came from a study of T cell changes during pregnancy in multiple sclerosis. Assay: immunoSEQ multiplex PCR; the TCRdb copy retains only in-frame clones and omits some. The sample consists of 130,000 or so clones, 90% to 98% of them appearing once. There are 14 residues in the CDR3. V shed 6 bases and J 6 bases; nucleotides not matched to a gene: 4. CDR1 is ENHRY, CDR2 SYGVKD, per germline. The receptor's source is a female donor with multiple sclerosis, enrolled in a pregnancy study. This sample comprised peripheral blood, obtained after pregnancy. The chain joins TRBV10-3 to TRBJ2-2; 10 bases map to TRBD1. The CDR3 DNA sequence: TGTGCCATCAGAGGGACAGGGGATTCCGGGGAGCTGTTTTTT. Amino acid sequence: CAIRGTGDSGELFF.